The T cell receptor beta chain under discussion was sequenced for a study of blood T cell repertoires in COVID-19. About the study: In each case, the material was cDNA or gDNA derived from T cells, B-cell-depleted T cells, or PBMCs.

Here immunoSEQ multiplex PCR was the method, and the copy in TCRdb shows in-frame clones only, minus some. The sample has 180,000 or so clones; about 85% are singletons. The sequenced sample consisted of peripheral blood. The receptor was isolated from a woman older than 75 with acute or convalescent COVID-19.

The CDR3 sequence: CASSETGTGRTINNSPLHF. DNA for the CDR3: TGTGCCAGCAGTGAAACCGGGACAGGGCGCACGATCAATAATTCACCCCTCCACTTT. The chain links TRBV2 to TRBJ1-6; 9 positions match TRBD1. Germline assignment: CDR1 SNHLY and CDR2 FYNNEI. After removal of 2 bases from V and 5 bases from J, the junction contained 13 bases not matched to a gene. CDR3 size: 19 residues.